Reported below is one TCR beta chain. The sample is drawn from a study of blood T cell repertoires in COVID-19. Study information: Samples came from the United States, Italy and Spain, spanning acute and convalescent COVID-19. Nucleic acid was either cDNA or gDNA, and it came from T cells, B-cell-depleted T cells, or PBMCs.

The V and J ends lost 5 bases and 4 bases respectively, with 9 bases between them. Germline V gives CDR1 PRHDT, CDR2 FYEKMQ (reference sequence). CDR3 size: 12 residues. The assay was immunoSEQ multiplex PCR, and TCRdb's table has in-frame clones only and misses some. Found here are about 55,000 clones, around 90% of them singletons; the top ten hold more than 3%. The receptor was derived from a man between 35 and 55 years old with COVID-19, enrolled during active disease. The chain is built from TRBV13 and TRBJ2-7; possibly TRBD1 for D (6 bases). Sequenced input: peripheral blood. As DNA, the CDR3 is TGTGCCAGCAGCGGGCAGGGGTACGAGCAGTACTTC. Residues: CASSGQGYEQYF.